This T cell receptor beta chain was identified during a study of blood T cell repertoires in COVID-19. The overall study: Donors in the United States, Italy and Spain gave samples during acute or convalescent COVID-19. PBMCs, B-cell-depleted T cells, or T cells were the source of the cDNA or gDNA that made up the material.

The CDR3 is 16 residues long. The V segment lost 2 bases and the J segment 3 bases; nucleotides outside the gene matches: 2. CDR1 is LGHNA and CDR2 is YNFKEQ in the germline V gene. How the authors handled the data: Nucleated cell number was recorded as an estimate derived from reference gene primer amplification. Using immunoSEQ multiplex PCR, the repertoire was profiled, and TCRdb retains in-frame clones only, with some absent. V, J and clone size were drawn from that table, and D and trimming were deduced from the DNA. The sample lists under 200,000 clones, about 87% occurring once. The V and J genes are TRBV4-2 and TRBJ2-2; TRBD2 matches at 11 bases. Sequencing input: peripheral blood. The sequence was obtained from a man younger than 30 with active or convalescent COVID-19. The CDR3 protein is CASSQRTSGYTGELFF. As DNA, the CDR3 is TGTGCCAGCAGCCAACGGACTAGCGGGTACACCGGGGAGCTGTTTTTT.